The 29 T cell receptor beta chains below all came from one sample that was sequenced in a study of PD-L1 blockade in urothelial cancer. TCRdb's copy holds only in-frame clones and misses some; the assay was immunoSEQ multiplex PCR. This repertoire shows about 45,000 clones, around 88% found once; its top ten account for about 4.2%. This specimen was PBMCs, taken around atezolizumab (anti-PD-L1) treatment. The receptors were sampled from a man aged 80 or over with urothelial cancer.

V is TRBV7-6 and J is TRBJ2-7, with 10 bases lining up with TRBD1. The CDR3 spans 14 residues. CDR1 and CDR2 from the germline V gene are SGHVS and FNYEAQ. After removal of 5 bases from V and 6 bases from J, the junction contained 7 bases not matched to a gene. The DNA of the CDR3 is TGTGCCAGCAGCCCCGGACAGGGGGGGCTCGAGCAGTACTTC. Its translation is CASSPGQGGLEQYF. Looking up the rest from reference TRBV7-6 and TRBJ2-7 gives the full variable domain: GAGVSQSPRYKVTKRGQDVALRCDPISGHVSLYWYRQALGQGPEFLTYFNYEAQQDKSGLPNDRFSAERPEGSISTLTIQRTEQRDSAMYRCASSPGQGGLEQYFGPGTRLTVT.

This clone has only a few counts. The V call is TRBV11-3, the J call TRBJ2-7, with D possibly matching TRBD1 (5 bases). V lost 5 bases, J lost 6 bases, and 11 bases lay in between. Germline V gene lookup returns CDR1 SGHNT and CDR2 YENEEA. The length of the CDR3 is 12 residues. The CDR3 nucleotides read TGTGCCAGCAGCCAAGGGGCTCGCGAGCAGTACTTC. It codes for CASSQGAREQYF.

CDR3 amino acids: CASSPGQLTDTQYF. The CDR3 coding sequence is TGTGCCAGCAGTCCAGGACAGCTCACAGATACGCAGTATTTT. The chain employs TRBV27 and TRBJ2-3; possible D gene TRBD1, 6 bases. The germline CDR1 and CDR2 sequences are MNHEY and SMNVEV (reference sequence). This CDR3 is built from 14 residues. V lost 5 bases, J lost 2 bases, and 11 bases lay in between.

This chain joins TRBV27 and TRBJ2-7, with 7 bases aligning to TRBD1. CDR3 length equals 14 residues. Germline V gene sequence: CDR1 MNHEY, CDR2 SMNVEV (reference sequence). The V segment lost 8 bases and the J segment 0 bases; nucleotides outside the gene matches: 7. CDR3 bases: TGTGCCAGCGCTCGGGACAGACGCTCCTACGAGCAGTACTTC. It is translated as CASARDRRSYEQYF.

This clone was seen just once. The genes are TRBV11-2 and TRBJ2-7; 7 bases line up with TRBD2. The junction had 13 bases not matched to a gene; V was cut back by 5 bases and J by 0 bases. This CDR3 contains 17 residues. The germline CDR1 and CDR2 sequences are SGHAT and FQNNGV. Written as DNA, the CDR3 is TGTGCCAGCAGCCAATTCAGCGGGAAAACCAACTCCTACGAGCAGTACTTC. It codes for CASSQFSGKTNSYEQYF.

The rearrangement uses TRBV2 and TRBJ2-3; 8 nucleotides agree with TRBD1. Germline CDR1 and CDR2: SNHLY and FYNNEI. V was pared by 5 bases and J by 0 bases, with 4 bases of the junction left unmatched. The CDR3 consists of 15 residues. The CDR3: CASSSDRASTDTQYF. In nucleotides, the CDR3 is TGTGCCAGCAGTTCGGACAGGGCCAGCACAGATACGCAGTATTTT.

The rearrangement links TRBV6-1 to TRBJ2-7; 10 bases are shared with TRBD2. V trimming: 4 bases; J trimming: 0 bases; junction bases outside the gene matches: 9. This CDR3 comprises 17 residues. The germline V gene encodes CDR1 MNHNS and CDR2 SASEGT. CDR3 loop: CASSVDLAGAFSYEQYF. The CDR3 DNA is TGTGCCAGCAGTGTAGACCTAGCGGGGGCCTTCTCCTACGAGCAGTACTTC.

The CDR3: CASRTGQDGSIVPQHF. CDR3 coding DNA: TGTGCCAGCAGGACAGGACAGGACGGTTCAATTGTTCCCCAGCATTTT. J is TRBJ1-5 and V is TRBV28; 7 bases fit TRBD1. The CDR3 totals 16 residues. V lost 6 bases, J lost 10 bases, and 18 bases stayed unmatched. Germline V lookup: CDR1 MDHEN, CDR2 SYDVKM.

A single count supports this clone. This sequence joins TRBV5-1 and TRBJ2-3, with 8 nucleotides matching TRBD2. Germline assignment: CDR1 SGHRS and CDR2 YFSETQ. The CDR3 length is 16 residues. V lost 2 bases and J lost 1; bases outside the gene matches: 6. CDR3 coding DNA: TGCGCCAGCAGCTTACTAGCGGACCGTGGCACAGATACGCAGTATTTT. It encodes CASSLLADRGTDTQYF.

In DNA form, the CDR3 reads TGCGCCAGCAGTGAGCAAACAGGGGATACGCACGAGCAGTACTTC. Translating it yields CASSEQTGDTHEQYF. The chain employs TRBV10-2 and TRBJ2-7; 7 bases are a match to TRBD1. The germline V gene has CDR1 WSHSY and CDR2 SAAADI. Germline trimming cut 2 bases from V and 5 bases from J; bases unmatched to any gene: 9. The CDR3 has 15 residues.

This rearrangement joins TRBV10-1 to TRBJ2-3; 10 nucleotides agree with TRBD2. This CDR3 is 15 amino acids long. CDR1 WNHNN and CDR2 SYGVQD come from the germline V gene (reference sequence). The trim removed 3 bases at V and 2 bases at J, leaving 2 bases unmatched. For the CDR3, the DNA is TGCGCCAGCAGTGAAGGACTAGCGGCCACAGATACGCAGTATTTT. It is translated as CASSEGLAATDTQYF.

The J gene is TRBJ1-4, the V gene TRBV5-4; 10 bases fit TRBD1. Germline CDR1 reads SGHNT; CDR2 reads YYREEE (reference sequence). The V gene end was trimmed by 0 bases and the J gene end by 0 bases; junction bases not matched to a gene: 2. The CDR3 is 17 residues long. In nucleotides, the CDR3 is TGTGCCAGCAGCTTGGGGACAGGGGGTACAACTAATGAAAAACTGTTTTTT. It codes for CASSLGTGGTTNEKLFF.

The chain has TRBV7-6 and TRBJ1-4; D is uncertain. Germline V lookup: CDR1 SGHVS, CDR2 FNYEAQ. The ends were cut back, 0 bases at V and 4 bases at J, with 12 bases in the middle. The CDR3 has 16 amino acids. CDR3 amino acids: CASSLAGGAVNEKLFF. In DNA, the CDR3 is TGTGCCAGCAGCTTAGCAGGAGGAGCCGTTAATGAAAAACTGTTTTTT.

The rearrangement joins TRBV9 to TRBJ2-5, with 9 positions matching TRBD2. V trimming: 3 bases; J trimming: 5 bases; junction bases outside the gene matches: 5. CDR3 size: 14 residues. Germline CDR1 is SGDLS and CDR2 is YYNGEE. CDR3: CASSGVAGVETQYF. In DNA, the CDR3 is TGTGCCAGCAGCGGAGTAGCGGGAGTGGAGACCCAGTACTTC.

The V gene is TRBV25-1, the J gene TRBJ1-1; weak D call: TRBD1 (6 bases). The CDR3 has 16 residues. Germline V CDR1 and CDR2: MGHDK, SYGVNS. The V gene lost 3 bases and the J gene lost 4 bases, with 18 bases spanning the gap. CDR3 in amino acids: CASSDSSRGGGTEAFF. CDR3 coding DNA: TGTGCCAGCAGTGACTCCTCACGGGGGGGCGGCACTGAAGCTTTCTTT.

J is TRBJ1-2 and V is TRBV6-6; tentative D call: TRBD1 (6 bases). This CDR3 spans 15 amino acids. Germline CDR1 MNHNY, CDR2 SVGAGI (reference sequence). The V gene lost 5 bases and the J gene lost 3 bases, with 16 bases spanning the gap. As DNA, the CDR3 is TGTGCCAGCAGTCGACTGACAGGACGAGACTATGGCTACACCTTC. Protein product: CASSRLTGRDYGYTF.

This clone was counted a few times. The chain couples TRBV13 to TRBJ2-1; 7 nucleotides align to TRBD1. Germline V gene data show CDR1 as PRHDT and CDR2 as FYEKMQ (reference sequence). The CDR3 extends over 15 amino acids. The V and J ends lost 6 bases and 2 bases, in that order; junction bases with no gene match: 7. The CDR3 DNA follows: TGTGCCAGCAGTACAGACAGGGACGCCTACAATGAGCAGTTCTTC. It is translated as CASSTDRDAYNEQFF.

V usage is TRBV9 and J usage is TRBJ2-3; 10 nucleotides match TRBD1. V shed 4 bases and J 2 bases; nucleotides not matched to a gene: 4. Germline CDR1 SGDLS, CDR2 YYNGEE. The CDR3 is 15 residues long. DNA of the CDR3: TGTGCCAGCAGCTTGACAGGGGGCCTCACAGATACGCAGTATTTT. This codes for CASSLTGGLTDTQYF.

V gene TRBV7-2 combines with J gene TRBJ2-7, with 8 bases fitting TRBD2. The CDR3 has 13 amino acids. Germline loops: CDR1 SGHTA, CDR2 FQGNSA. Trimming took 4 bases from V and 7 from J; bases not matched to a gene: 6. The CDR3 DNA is TGTGCCAGCAGCTCCGGGGGGGGTTGGGAGCAGTACTTC. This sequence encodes CASSSGGGWEQYF.

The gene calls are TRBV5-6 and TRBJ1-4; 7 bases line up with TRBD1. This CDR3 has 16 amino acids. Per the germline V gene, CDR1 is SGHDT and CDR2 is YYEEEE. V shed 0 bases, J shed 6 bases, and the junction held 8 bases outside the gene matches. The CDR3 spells CASSLGRQGMDEKLFF. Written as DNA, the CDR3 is TGTGCCAGCAGCTTGGGTCGACAGGGAATGGATGAAAAACTGTTTTTT.

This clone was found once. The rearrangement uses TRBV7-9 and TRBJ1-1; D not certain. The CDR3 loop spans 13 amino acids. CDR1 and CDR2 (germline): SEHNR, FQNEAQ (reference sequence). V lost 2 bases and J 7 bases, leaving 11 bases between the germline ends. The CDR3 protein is CASSLYGGDEAFF. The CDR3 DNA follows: TGTGCCAGCAGCTTATACGGCGGAGATGAAGCTTTCTTT.

The CDR3 sequence is CASSLGQANSYEQYF. The CDR3 region has the DNA TGTGCCAGCAGCCTGGGACAGGCCAACTCCTACGAGCAGTACTTC. The J gene is TRBJ2-7, the V gene TRBV27; 8 nucleotides match TRBD1. The germline V gene encodes CDR1 MNHEY and CDR2 SMNVEV (reference sequence). The CDR3 length is 15 residues. V shed 6 bases and J 0 bases; nucleotides not matched to a gene: 7.

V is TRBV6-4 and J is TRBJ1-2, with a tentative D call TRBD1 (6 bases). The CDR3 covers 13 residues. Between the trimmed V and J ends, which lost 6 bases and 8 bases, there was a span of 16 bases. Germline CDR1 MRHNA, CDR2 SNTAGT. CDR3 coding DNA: TGTGCCAGCAGCCCGGGGGGGGCGCGAGGCTACACCTTC. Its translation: CASSPGGARGYTF.

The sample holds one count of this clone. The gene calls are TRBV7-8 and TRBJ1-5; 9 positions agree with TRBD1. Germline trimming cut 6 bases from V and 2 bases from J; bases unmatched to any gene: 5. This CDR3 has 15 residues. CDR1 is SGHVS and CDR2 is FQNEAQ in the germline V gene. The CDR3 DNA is TGTGCCAGCAGTACAGGGGGCATGGGCAATCAGCCCCAGCATTTT. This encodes CASSTGGMGNQPQHF. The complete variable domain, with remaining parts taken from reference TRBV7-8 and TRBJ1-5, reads GAGVSQSPRYKVAKRGQDVALRCDPISGHVSLFWYQQALGQGPEFLTYFQNEAQLDKSGLPSDRFFAERPEGSVSTLKIQRTQQEDSAVYLCASSTGGMGNQPQHFGDGTRLSIL.

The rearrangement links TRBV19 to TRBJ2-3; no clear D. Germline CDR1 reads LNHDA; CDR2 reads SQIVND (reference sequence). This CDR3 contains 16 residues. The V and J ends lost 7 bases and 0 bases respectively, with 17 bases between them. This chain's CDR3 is CASIGVWVTSTDTQYF. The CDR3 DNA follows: TGTGCCAGTATAGGAGTTTGGGTAACAAGCACAGATACGCAGTATTTT.

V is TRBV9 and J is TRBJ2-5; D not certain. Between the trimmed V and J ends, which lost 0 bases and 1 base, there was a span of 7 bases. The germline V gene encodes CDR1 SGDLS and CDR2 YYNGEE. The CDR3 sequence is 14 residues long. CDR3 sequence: CASSVAGFQETQYF. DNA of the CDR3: TGTGCCAGCAGCGTAGCGGGTTTCCAAGAGACCCAGTACTTC.

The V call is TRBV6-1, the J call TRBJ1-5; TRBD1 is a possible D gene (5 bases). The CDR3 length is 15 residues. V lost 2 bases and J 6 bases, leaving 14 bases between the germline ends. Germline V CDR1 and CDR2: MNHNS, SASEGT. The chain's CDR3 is CASSERGGFLQPQHF. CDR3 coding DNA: TGTGCCAGCAGTGAACGTGGGGGGTTTCTTCAGCCCCAGCATTTT.

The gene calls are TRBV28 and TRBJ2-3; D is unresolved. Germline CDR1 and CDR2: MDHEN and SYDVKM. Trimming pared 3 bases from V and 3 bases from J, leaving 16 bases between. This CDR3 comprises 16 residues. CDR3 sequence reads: CASSFSGPASTDTQYF. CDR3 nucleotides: TGTGCCAGCAGTTTCAGTGGCCCCGCCTCTACAGATACGCAGTATTTT.

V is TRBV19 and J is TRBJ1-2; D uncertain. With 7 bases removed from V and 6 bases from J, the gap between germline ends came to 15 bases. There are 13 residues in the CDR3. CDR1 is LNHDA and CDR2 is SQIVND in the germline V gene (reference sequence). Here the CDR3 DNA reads TGTGCCAGTACCCATTCCTGGCAGGATGGCTACACCTTC. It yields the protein CASTHSWQDGYTF.